This T cell receptor beta chain was identified in a study of graft-versus-host responses after intestinal transplantation. Study-level information: Each transplant was multivisceral, liver-intestinal, or isolated intestinal. Anti-thymocyte globulin induction preceded about 3 years of tacrolimus and steroid maintenance in all recipients. Findings of the study overall: Researchers found GvH clones in recipient marrow, and some showed up first in ileum or blood.

The CDR3 loop spans 14 amino acids. The germline V gene has CDR1 LNHDA and CDR2 SQIVND (reference sequence). The V segment lost 2 bases and the J segment 6 bases; nucleotides outside the gene matches: 2. Concerning this clone: What it binds is unknown.

Sequencing was performed with immunoSEQ multiplex PCR; in TCRdb, only in-frame clones are kept and a portion is missing. Of about 25,000 clones listed, around 94% are singletons. The receptor was isolated from a human patient who received an intestinal transplant, so some T cells may come from the graft donor. Sequencing used PBMCs, obtained just over 29 days after intestinal transplant. V and J are TRBV19 and TRBJ2-2, with TRBD2 matching over 8 bases. This chain's CDR3 is CASSISGGPGELFF. CDR3 nucleotide sequence: TGTGCCAGTAGTATATCGGGGGGGCCCGGGGAGCTGTTTTTT. Full variable domain (outside the CDR3, taken from reference TRBV19 and TRBJ2-2): DGGITQSPKYLFRKEGQNVTLSCEQNLNHDAMYWYRQDPGQGLRLIYYSQIVNDFQKGDIAEGYSVSREKKESFPLTVTSAQKNPTAFYLCASSISGGPGELFFGEGSRLTVL.